This is a list of T cell receptor beta chains from one sample in a study of siplizumab effects on memory and regulatory T cells. TCRdb keeps only in-frame clones here, not all; method: immunoSEQ multiplex PCR. The sample lists 100,000 or so clones, around 90% occurring once. Source material: non-Treg CD4+ T cells sorted from blood. These receptor sequences come from a human donor in good health. The CDR3 runs from the conserved cysteine through the conserved F or W. D genes are given only for firm matches. Size tells how often a clone was seen (once, few, many) or the class of an expanded clone, and some rows leave it out.

>TRBJ2-1|TRBV27|TRBD2|.
TGTGCCAGCAGTCACCCCGGGACTAGCATCCACAATGAGCAGTTCTTC
CASSHPGTSIHNEQFF
>TRBJ1-1|TRBV4-1|.|.
TGCGCCAGCAGCCAGGAGGGTATTCTCATGAACACTGAAGCTTTCTTT
CASSQEGILMNTEAFF
>TRBJ2-3|TRBV14|.|few
TGTGCCAGCAGCCCAATGGCGGGAAGCACAGATACGCAGTATTTT
CASSPMAGSTDTQYF
>TRBJ2-2|TRBV18|.|.
TGTGCCAGCTCACTAGAGAACACCGGGGAGCTGTTTTTT
CASSLENTGELFF
>TRBJ2-7|TRBV29-1|TRBD2|.
TGCAGCGTTAGGCGGGAGGGCCGCTACGAGCAGTACTTC
CSVRREGRYEQYF
>TRBJ1-1|TRBV5-4|TRBD1|.
TGTGCCAGCAGCCGTTCAGGACAGGGGGTGAACACTGAAGCTTTCTTT
CASSRSGQGVNTEAFF
>TRBJ2-2|TRBV11-2|TRBD1|.
TGTGCCAGCAGAAAGCCCAGGGGGCGCGAGTCCACCGGGGAGCTGTTTTTT
CASRKPRGRESTGELFF
>TRBJ2-5|TRBV5-6|TRBD2|.
TGTGCCAGCAGTATCGCAGCGGGAGGGGTTCGTGGAGAGACCCAGTACTTC
CASSIAAGGVRGETQYF
>TRBJ2-1|TRBV5-1|.|once
TGCGCCAGCAGCTTGGCCGGGAGCTCCTACAATGAGCAGTTCTTC
CASSLAGSSYNEQFF
>TRBJ2-1|TRBV5-4|.|.
TGTGCCAGCAAGAACCGGGACTCTAGCTCCTACAATGAGCAGTTCTTC
CASKNRDSSSYNEQFF
>TRBJ2-1|TRBV6-1|.|.
TGTGCCAGCAGTGTTCGCTCGGGGTGGGATGAGCAGTTCTTC
CASSVRSGWDEQFF
>TRBJ1-1|TRBV5-1|TRBD1|.
TGCGCCAGCAGTGAGGACAGGGGCACTGAAGCTTTCTTT
CASSEDRGTEAFF
>TRBJ2-7|TRBV28|TRBD2|.
TGTGCCAGCAGCCCTGGGACTAGCGGGACCGAGCAGTACTTC
CASSPGTSGTEQYF
>TRBJ2-3|TRBV19|TRBD2|once
TGTGCCAGTAGGAAACTAGCGGGAGGGTCGGATACGCAGTATTTT
CASRKLAGGSDTQYF
>TRBJ2-7|TRBV11-3|.|.
TGTGCCAGCAGCTTAGGGGCCTCCAACTCCTACGAGCAGTACTTC
CASSLGASNSYEQYF
>TRBJ2-5|TRBV7-2|.|.
TGTGCCAGCAGCTCCCGGCGGGGACCTCAGGGGACCCAGTACTTC
CASSSRRGPQGTQYF
>TRBJ2-7|TRBV4-1|TRBD2|.
TGCGCCAGCAGCCAGGGACTAGCGGGAGACTACGAGCAGTACTTC
CASSQGLAGDYEQYF
>TRBJ2-7|TRBV30|.|.
TGTGCCTGGACGGGGGTTCCCTCCTACGAGCAGTACTTC
CAWTGVPSYEQYF
>TRBJ2-3|TRBV7-9|TRBD2|.
TGTGCCAGCAGCTTAGGGGTAGCGGGAGGCGAGACAGATACGCAGTATTTT
CASSLGVAGGETDTQYF
>TRBJ2-1|TRBV11-3|TRBD2|.
TGTGCCAGCAGCCGTTGGCCTAGCGGGAGGGGCTCCTACAATGAGCAGTTCTTC
CASSRWPSGRGSYNEQFF
>TRBJ1-4|TRBV30|TRBD1|.
TGTGCCTGGGCCGGGACAGGGACCTCTAATGAAAAACTGTTTTTT
CAWAGTGTSNEKLFF
>TRBJ2-5|TRBV30|.|.
TGTGCCTGGGCGTCAGGAGAGACCCAGTACTTC
CAWASGETQYF
>TRBJ2-7|TRBV6-1|.|.
TGTGCCAGCAAGACAGGGCGGGGCTCCTACGAGCAGTACTTC
CASKTGRGSYEQYF
>TRBJ1-2|TRBV25-1|TRBD1|.
TGTGCCAGCAGTGAATTCGGAGCCGGGACAGGACCCTATGGCTACACCTTC
CASSEFGAGTGPYGYTF
>TRBJ1-5|TRBV10-3|.|once
TGTGCCATCAGTGATGAAGGTAATCAGCCCCAGCATTTT
CAISDEGNQPQHF
>TRBJ2-5|TRBV7-9|.|.
TGTGCCAGCAGCTCTTCACCGGGCCCCCGGAGGGAGACCCAGTACTTC
CASSSSPGPRRETQYF